A selection of T cell receptor beta chains follows, all from one sample in a study of beta chain features in type 1 diabetes. TCRdb keeps only in-frame clones here, not all; method: immunoSEQ multiplex PCR. The top ten clones hold roughly 0.015% of a sample with 300,000 or so clones, about 13% of them seen once. The sequenced sample was naive CD4+ T cells from blood. These receptors were taken from a woman in her late teens or twenties with type 1 diabetes. The CDR3 runs from the conserved cysteine through the conserved F or W. A D gene is named only where the DNA matches it firmly. Expanded clones are given a class, and other clones once, few, many or no size at all.

D gene,J gene,clone size,V gene,CDR3 protein
TRBD1,TRBJ1-2,few,TRBV28,CASSFQWRGRDYGYTF
.,TRBJ2-3,.,TRBV9,CASSPTRTVLLTDTQYF
TRBD1,TRBJ1-1,few,TRBV15,CATSRGQGATEAFF
.,TRBJ2-1,few,TRBV15,CATQEGTYNEQFF
TRBD1,TRBJ2-1,few,TRBV7-2,CASSLMTGSYNEQFF
TRBD2,TRBJ2-1,few,TRBV5-1,CASSPTSGSYNEQFF
.,TRBJ2-5,.,TRBV7-7,CASSFGGQETQYF
.,TRBJ2-3,few,TRBV5-1,CASQQGHDTDTQYF
.,TRBJ1-2,few,TRBV1,CITKLGGRGWSYGYTF
TRBD1,TRBJ2-1,.,TRBV5-1,CASSKPGQGGNEQFF
.,TRBJ1-5,few,TRBV2,CASRGGPRDNQPQHF
.,TRBJ2-1,few,TRBV5-1,CASSLWVEKTRPFNEQFF
TRBD2,TRBJ2-1,.,TRBV9,CASSVGTSGIQNEQFF
TRBD1,TRBJ2-6,few,TRBV4-3,CASSPTGRSGANVLTF
TRBD2,TRBJ2-3,.,TRBV5-1,CASSLAASGTEDTQYF
.,TRBJ2-1,few,TRBV28,CASSSRVPAESSYNEQFF
.,TRBJ2-1,.,TRBV11-2,CASSLTSYEQFF
TRBD1,TRBJ1-4,.,TRBV6-4,CASSDLGQGLANEKLFF
TRBD1,TRBJ1-2,.,TRBV15,CATSSTQGGIYGYTF
TRBD1,TRBJ1-4,.,TRBV9,CASSVRQGRDEKLFF
.,TRBJ2-2,.,TRBV11-2,CASSPPLGGAPGGELFF
.,TRBJ2-5,.,TRBV4-3,CASSQETSQGEIQYF
TRBD1,TRBJ2-3,.,TRBV9,CASSAQGSTDTQYF
TRBD1,TRBJ1-2,.,TRBV10-3,CAVSRGNLGYTF
TRBD2,TRBJ2-1,.,TRBV5-6,CASSLGGTSLFF
TRBD1,TRBJ1-1,.,TRBV10-3,CAISRTGNGEAFF
.,TRBJ2-5,many,TRBV30,CAWVEGETQYF
.,TRBJ2-2,few,TRBV25-1,CASSVRTNTGELFF
.,TRBJ2-2,.,TRBV6-5,CASRDSPNTGELFF
TRBD2,TRBJ2-1,.,TRBV30,CAWSLLAGVVHEQFF
.,TRBJ2-7,few,TRBV10-3,CAIQLEGLYEQYF
TRBD2,TRBJ2-1,few,TRBV7-2,CASSRRREEYNEQFF
.,TRBJ1-2,.,TRBV19,CASTSRAAGPNYGYTF
.,TRBJ2-2,few,TRBV5-6,CASRGRTGTTGELFF
.,TRBJ2-5,.,TRBV7-9,CASSRTPRQQETQYF
.,TRBJ1-5,few,TRBV11-2,CASSQEPRGVQPQHF
.,TRBJ2-1,.,TRBV19,CASSIQAIHNEQFF
.,TRBJ2-1,few,TRBV4-1,CASSQPRAGPEQFF
TRBD1,TRBJ2-1,few,TRBV28,CASSLTTGGPNEQFF
TRBD2,TRBJ2-2,.,TRBV28,CATFPPKGGSNGELFF
.,TRBJ1-2,few,TRBV5-4,CASSYTGRGGYTF
.,TRBJ2-2,.,TRBV5-1,CASSPGSGLNTGELFF
.,TRBJ1-1,few,TRBV28,CASSFLRGNTEAFF
TRBD2,TRBJ2-2,few,TRBV28,CASIAGATGELFF
TRBD2,TRBJ2-3,.,TRBV5-1,CASSLRGLAGVADTQYF
.,TRBJ2-2,.,TRBV7-2,CASVGLSGTGELFF
.,TRBJ2-5,few,TRBV28,CASTVRRAGTQYF
.,TRBJ2-1,few,TRBV6-5,CASSYGQGLTYNEQFF
.,TRBJ2-1,few,TRBV30,CAWGGMGFWVEQFF
TRBD2,TRBJ2-1,.,TRBV7-8,CASSLGRLAGGYNEQFF
TRBD1,TRBJ1-2,few,TRBV6-6,CASSYSDRVDGYTF
.,TRBJ2-7,.,TRBV19,CASRNGGGTYEQYF
TRBD1,TRBJ1-1,.,TRBV27,CASTHRTTGGLTEAFF
TRBD2,TRBJ2-1,few,TRBV29-1,CSTGGLAGYNEQFF
.,TRBJ1-1,few,TRBV7-9,CASSLQENTEAFF
.,TRBJ2-1,few,TRBV2,CATRGTGGEQFF
TRBD2,TRBJ2-1,.,TRBV4-2,CASSQDGGKVKPYNEQFF
TRBD2,TRBJ2-7,.,TRBV6-6,CASTVSGREKGEQYF
.,TRBJ1-2,.,TRBV4-2,CASSQTAGVGYGYTF
.,TRBJ1-1,.,TRBV29-1,CSVETQRPEAFF